This TCR beta chain was retrieved from a study of T cell repertoires in cytomegalovirus infection (dated by TCRdb to between 2018 and 2021). About the full investigation: The HLA type of each donor mattered for the analysis, because public TCR beta signatures pointed to carriage of CMV infection along with the matching HLA type.

Concerning this clonotype itself: Its binding antigen is unknown. No base quality values were provided; no much bigger clone lies one nucleotide off.

Here is what the overall study found, with its caveats: The ex vivo response was dominated by HLA-C-restricted CMV-specific TCR beta clonotypes, and the single most frequent clonotype in two of eight donors was supplied by these HLA-C-restricted clonotypes. In both this cohort and an independent roughly 330-donor cohort, the cumulative frequency of public TCR beta family members distinguished carriers of CMV infection plus the relevant HLA type.

From the cysteine through the phenylalanine, the CDR3 covers 15 amino acids. The CDR3 DNA has 45 bases and is translated from base 1. CDR1 DFQATT and CDR2 SNEGSKA are derived from the germline V gene (reference sequence). A distance of 11 bases separates the germline ends of V and J, which lose 2 bases and 0 bases respectively. The instrument given in TCRdb is Illumina HiSeq 1500. TCRdb took the public reads, trimmed them with fastp at Q25, ran MiXCR for clone calling and kept in-frame beta chains. All rows with the same CDR3 protein become a single entry with the most common DNA and genes. The sample table contains about 300,000 distinct CDR3 sequences; only one count was recorded for about 8.8% of them. Over 2.5% of the sample is taken by the ten largest.

The source material was PBMCs. The chain is assembled from TRBV20-1 and TRBJ1-3; no D gene call is confident. The receptor was derived from a human donor in good health (CMV status not recorded). Some clones in this sample may be carry-over from other donors' samples. The CDR3 in this case is CSARLQRGSGNTIYF. The nucleotide sequence reads as follows: TGCAGTGCTAGACTACAGAGAGGCTCTGGAAACACCATATATTTT.